The clone carrying this T cell receptor beta chain showed up many times. V lost 7 bases and J lost 1, with 15 bases in between. CDR3 length: 15 amino acids. This sample is drawn from a study of T cell repertoires in cytomegalovirus infection. TCRdb independently ran MiXCR on the reads; one entry per CDR3 protein. The table shows fewer than 350,000 distinct CDR3 sequences, with 8% to 10% occurring only once. The sequence came from a human donor in good health (CMV status not recorded). Some clones in this sample may be carry-over from other donors' samples. What was sequenced was PBMCs. The chain carries TRBV12-3 or TRBV12-4 and TRBJ2-3, with D possibly matching TRBD1 (6 bases). The CDR3 protein is CASNPGTLGTDTQYF. The DNA of the CDR3 is TGTGCCAGCAATCCCGGGACACTAGGCACAGATACGCAGTATTTT.